Listed below are T cell receptor beta chains from one sample, sequenced in a study of OX40 agonist ivuxolimab in advanced cancers. TCRdb keeps only in-frame clones here, not all; method: immunoSEQ multiplex PCR. The table shows about 15,000 clones, with 82% occurring only once. Source: CD4+ or CD8+ T cells sorted from blood, taken in a trial of the OX40 agonist ivuxolimab. Every receptor here comes from an adult with an advanced solid tumor such as melanoma, head and neck, liver or kidney cancer. CDR3s include the opening cysteine and the closing phenylalanine or tryptophan. A D gene is named only where the DNA matches it firmly. The size field is filled for only some rows; it gives once, few, many or a size class.

j_gene: TRBJ2-3; d_gene: NA; abundance: NA; v_gene: TRBV28; CDR3aa: CASTPLEVLVTDTQYF; CDR3nt: TGTGCCAGCACCCCCTTGGAGGTCCTGGTGACAGATACGCAGTATTTT
j_gene: TRBJ2-5; d_gene: NA; abundance: NA; v_gene: TRBV7-2; CDR3aa: CASSFGVGAAETQYF; CDR3nt: TGTGCCAGCAGCTTTGGGGTGGGAGCGGCCGAGACCCAGTACTTC
j_gene: TRBJ2-7; d_gene: TRBD1; abundance: NA; v_gene: TRBV15; CDR3aa: CATSRPTGLDEQYF; CDR3nt: TGTGCCACCAGCAGACCGACAGGGTTAGACGAGCAGTACTTC
j_gene: TRBJ2-5; d_gene: NA; abundance: NA; v_gene: TRBV27; CDR3aa: CASSLSWAGGEETQYF; CDR3nt: TGTGCCAGCAGTTTATCGTGGGCAGGCGGTGAAGAGACCCAGTACTTC
j_gene: TRBJ1-2; d_gene: NA; abundance: NA; v_gene: TRBV7-2; CDR3aa: CASSARTNYGYTF; CDR3nt: TGTGCCAGCAGCGCCCGGACTAACTATGGCTACACCTTC
j_gene: TRBJ1-5; d_gene: NA; abundance: NA; v_gene: TRBV7-8; CDR3aa: CASSSPVERDQPQHF; CDR3nt: TGTGCCAGCAGCTCTCCAGTTGAGCGAGATCAGCCCCAGCATTTT
j_gene: TRBJ1-1; d_gene: NA; abundance: NA; v_gene: TRBV7-9; CDR3aa: CASSPLNTEAFF; CDR3nt: TGTGCCAGCAGTCCGTTGAACACTGAAGCTTTCTTT
j_gene: TRBJ2-5; d_gene: NA; abundance: NA; v_gene: TRBV28; CDR3aa: CASSDRISQETQYF; CDR3nt: TGTGCCAGCAGCGACAGGATTTCGCAAGAGACCCAGTACTTC
j_gene: TRBJ2-3; d_gene: TRBD2; abundance: NA; v_gene: TRBV19; CDR3aa: CASSPKGLAGSDTQYF; CDR3nt: TGTGCCAGTAGCCCAAAGGGACTAGCGGGTTCAGATACGCAGTATTTT
j_gene: TRBJ2-3; d_gene: NA; abundance: NA; v_gene: TRBV7-3; CDR3aa: CASSLGAGPSTDTQYF; CDR3nt: TGTGCCAGCAGCTTAGGCGCAGGCCCAAGCACAGATACGCAGTATTTT
j_gene: TRBJ2-7; d_gene: NA; abundance: NA; v_gene: TRBV6-5; CDR3aa: CASRALRLLEQYF; CDR3nt: TGTGCCAGTCGAGCACTACGTCTTCTCGAGCAGTACTTC
j_gene: TRBJ2-7; d_gene: NA; abundance: NA; v_gene: TRBV14; CDR3aa: CASSHSDSPYEQYF; CDR3nt: TGTGCCAGCAGCCATTCGGACAGTCCCTACGAGCAGTACTTC
j_gene: TRBJ2-7; d_gene: NA; abundance: NA; v_gene: TRBV30; CDR3aa: CAWSTADGRSSYEQYF; CDR3nt: TGTGCCTGGAGTACCGCGGACGGCAGGAGCTCCTACGAGCAGTACTTC
j_gene: TRBJ2-2; d_gene: TRBD2; abundance: NA; v_gene: TRBV4-1; CDR3aa: CASSQVGRLAGGNTGELFF; CDR3nt: TGCGCCAGCAGCCAAGTTGGACGACTAGCGGGGGGTAACACCGGGGAGCTGTTTTTT
j_gene: TRBJ2-7; d_gene: TRBD1; abundance: NA; v_gene: TRBV10-1; CDR3aa: CASSEGQDYEQYF; CDR3nt: TGCGCCAGCAGTGAAGGACAGGACTACGAGCAGTACTTC
j_gene: TRBJ2-1; d_gene: NA; abundance: NA; v_gene: TRBV14; CDR3aa: CASSEANEQFF; CDR3nt: TGTGCCAGCAGTGAAGCTAATGAGCAGTTCTTC
j_gene: TRBJ2-3; d_gene: TRBD1; abundance: NA; v_gene: TRBV11-1; CDR3aa: CASSPGQGGHTDTQYF; CDR3nt: TGTGCCAGCAGCCCGGGACAGGGGGGACACACAGATACGCAGTATTTT
j_gene: TRBJ2-2; d_gene: NA; abundance: NA; v_gene: TRBV11-2; CDR3aa: CASSLDPSGELFF; CDR3nt: TGTGCCAGCAGCTTAGATCCGTCCGGGGAGCTGTTTTTT
j_gene: TRBJ2-7; d_gene: TRBD1; abundance: NA; v_gene: TRBV7-9; CDR3aa: CASSSRDSPYEQYF; CDR3nt: TGTGCCAGCAGCTCCCGGGACAGTCCCTACGAGCAGTACTTC
j_gene: TRBJ1-6; d_gene: NA; abundance: NA; v_gene: TRBV5-4; CDR3aa: CASRQGSASPLHF; CDR3nt: TGTGCCAGCAGGCAGGGTAGTGCTTCACCCCTCCACTTT
j_gene: TRBJ1-4; d_gene: NA; abundance: NA; v_gene: TRBV19; CDR3aa: CASSLGRPNEKLFF; CDR3nt: TGTGCCAGCTCTTTGGGCAGACCTAATGAAAAACTGTTTTTT
j_gene: TRBJ1-1; d_gene: NA; abundance: few; v_gene: TRBV7-3; CDR3aa: CASSLSGSLNTEAFF; CDR3nt: TGTGCCAGCAGCTTATCGGGCAGCTTGAACACTGAAGCTTTCTTT
j_gene: TRBJ1-1; d_gene: NA; abundance: once; v_gene: TRBV6-6; CDR3aa: CASSSGWRNLNTEAFF; CDR3nt: TGTGCCAGCAGTTCAGGGTGGCGAAATCTGAACACTGAAGCTTTCTTT
j_gene: TRBJ1-1; d_gene: NA; abundance: NA; v_gene: TRBV5-4; CDR3aa: CASTTNPGGDTEAFF; CDR3nt: TGTGCCAGCACCACGAACCCCGGCGGAGACACTGAAGCTTTCTTT
j_gene: TRBJ2-3; d_gene: NA; abundance: NA; v_gene: TRBV2; CDR3aa: CASRSGPATDTQYF; CDR3nt: TGTGCCAGCAGATCAGGGCCCGCCACAGATACGCAGTATTTT
j_gene: TRBJ2-7; d_gene: NA; abundance: NA; v_gene: TRBV2; CDR3aa: CASRGGSYEQYF; CDR3nt: TGTGCCAGCAGGGGCGGTTCCTACGAGCAGTACTTC
j_gene: TRBJ2-7; d_gene: NA; abundance: once; v_gene: TRBV30; CDR3aa: CAWNPDGSKYEQYF; CDR3nt: TGTGCCTGGAACCCCGACGGGTCAAAGTACGAGCAGTACTTC
j_gene: TRBJ2-7; d_gene: NA; abundance: NA; v_gene: TRBV28; CDR3aa: CASTPTQGLIRQYF; CDR3nt: TGTGCCAGCACACCTACACAGGGTTTGATTCGGCAGTACTTC
j_gene: TRBJ1-2; d_gene: NA; abundance: NA; v_gene: TRBV9; CDR3aa: CASTYPGLNGYTF; CDR3nt: TGTGCCAGCACCTATCCGGGACTCAATGGCTACACCTTC
j_gene: TRBJ2-7; d_gene: NA; abundance: once; v_gene: TRBV27; CDR3aa: CASLGLGTYEQYF; CDR3nt: TGTGCCAGCCTGGGGTTAGGTACCTACGAGCAGTACTTC
j_gene: TRBJ2-2; d_gene: TRBD2; abundance: NA; v_gene: TRBV14; CDR3aa: CASSQDSLADYTGELFF; CDR3nt: TGTGCCAGCAGCCAAGATAGCCTAGCGGACTACACCGGGGAGCTGTTTTTT
j_gene: TRBJ2-7; d_gene: TRBD1; abundance: NA; v_gene: TRBV28; CDR3aa: CANSPRDRPPYEQYF; CDR3nt: TGTGCCAACTCCCCCCGGGACAGGCCCCCCTACGAGCAGTACTTC
j_gene: TRBJ2-3; d_gene: TRBD2; abundance: NA; v_gene: TRBV5-6; CDR3aa: CASSLGGGYLRTDTQYF; CDR3nt: TGTGCCAGCAGCTTGGGCGGGGGGTACCTACGCACAGATACGCAGTATTTT
j_gene: TRBJ2-7; d_gene: NA; abundance: NA; v_gene: TRBV5-6; CDR3aa: CASSLGSSPYEQYF; CDR3nt: TGTGCCAGCAGCTTGGGCAGCAGTCCCTACGAGCAGTACTTC
j_gene: TRBJ1-2; d_gene: NA; abundance: NA; v_gene: TRBV11-2; CDR3aa: CASSSGPGSGYTF; CDR3nt: TGTGCCAGCAGCTCCGGGCCAGGAAGTGGCTACACCTTC
j_gene: TRBJ2-1; d_gene: TRBD2; abundance: NA; v_gene: TRBV11-2; CDR3aa: CASSFKPSGSNEQFF; CDR3nt: TGTGCCAGCAGCTTTAAACCTAGCGGGAGCAATGAGCAGTTCTTC
j_gene: TRBJ2-5; d_gene: TRBD1; abundance: once; v_gene: TRBV12-5; CDR3aa: CASGLVGDSSETQYF; CDR3nt: TGTGCTAGTGGTTTGGTGGGGGACAGTTCAGAGACCCAGTACTTC
j_gene: TRBJ2-3; d_gene: NA; abundance: NA; v_gene: TRBV5-4; CDR3aa: CASSSKGYTQYF; CDR3nt: TGTGCCAGCAGCTCGAAAGGATATACGCAGTATTTT
j_gene: TRBJ2-1; d_gene: NA; abundance: NA; v_gene: TRBV7-6; CDR3aa: CASSLYPNEQFF; CDR3nt: TGTGCCAGCAGCTTATATCCCAATGAGCAGTTCTTC
j_gene: TRBJ2-5; d_gene: NA; abundance: NA; v_gene: TRBV15; CDR3aa: CATSRVATAEETQYF; CDR3nt: TGTGCCACCAGCAGAGTCGCCACAGCCGAAGAGACCCAGTACTTC
j_gene: TRBJ2-2; d_gene: NA; abundance: NA; v_gene: TRBV7-2; CDR3aa: CASSSMSGGSGELFF; CDR3nt: TGTGCCAGCAGCTCAATGTCAGGGGGGTCCGGGGAGCTGTTTTTT